This TCR beta chain was sequenced in a study of CD8 T cell repertoires and HIV-1 epitope variants. Across the study: Control wells had CMV/EBV/flu peptides, negative Ebola AY9, or no peptide.

The CDR3 covers 13 residues. Trimming shortened V by 3 bases and J by 0 bases, and 4 bases separated the two germline ends. Germline CDR1 is SGHRS and CDR2 is YFSETQ. Produced via immunoSEQ multiplex PCR; TCRdb's table is partial and in-frame only. The table lists about 5,000 clones, approximately 67% of them singletons, with more than 35% in the top ten. With respect to this clone: Antigen: not known.

Broader study findings: Ten or so TCR beta clonotypes were antigen-specific, five or six apparently recognizing autologous or escape variants.

The clonotype originates from a male donor with HIV. This rearrangement joins TRBV5-1 to TRBJ2-1; D gene uncertain. Sequences were obtained from cultured CD8+ T cells derived from PBMCs. CDR3 amino acids: CASSSSSYNEQFF. The CDR3 DNA reads as TGCGCCAGCAGCTCCAGCTCCTACAATGAGCAGTTCTTC. Supplemented by reference TRBV5-1 and TRBJ2-1, the full variable domain reads KAGVTQTPRYLIKTRGQQVTLSCSPISGHRSVSWYQQTPGQGLQFLFEYFSETQRNKGNFPGRFSGRQFSNSRSEMNVSTLELGDSALYLCASSSSSYNEQFFGPGTRLTVL.